This entry lists 11 T cell receptor beta chains sequenced from one sample in a study of T cell changes during pregnancy in multiple sclerosis. TCRdb keeps only in-frame clones here, not all; method: immunoSEQ multiplex PCR. The sample yields some 30,000 clones, 91% seen once. Sequencing was performed on CD8+ T cells from peripheral blood mononuclear cells, taken in the second trimester of pregnancy. The receptors come from a female donor in good health, enrolled as a control in a pregnancy study.

Notes on this clone: The same CDR3 also results from other DNA sequences found in this sample. This chain uses TRBV27 with TRBJ1-5; tentative D call: TRBD1 (6 bases). CDR1 MNHEY and CDR2 SMNVEV come from the germline V gene (reference sequence). The CDR3 has 14 amino acids. The V end was cut by 3 bases, the J end by 1 base, with 7 bases between. The CDR3 loop reads CASSFQGSNQPQHF. In DNA, the CDR3 is TGTGCCAGCAGTTTTCAGGGGAGCAATCAGCCCCAGCATTTT.

The chain is built from TRBV6-1 and TRBJ2-2; 9 positions match TRBD1. Germline CDR1 reads MNHNS; CDR2 reads SASEGT. The V gene end was trimmed by 9 bases and the J gene end by 3 bases; junction bases not matched to a gene: 5. The CDR3 is made up of 14 amino acids. CDR3 nucleotide sequence: TGTGCCAGTAAACAGGGGGCCGACACCGGGGAGCTGTTTTTT. As protein: CASKQGADTGELFF.

The chain carries TRBV9 and TRBJ2-7; TRBD1 matches at 7 bases. CDR1 and CDR2 from the germline V gene are SGDLS and YYNGEE. The J segment lost 3 bases and the V segment lost 4 bases, leaving 7 bases of the junction unmatched. This CDR3 is 14 amino acids long. In DNA, the CDR3 is TGTGCCAGCAGCCCCCTATCAGGGGGCTACGAGCAGTACTTC. It translates to CASSPLSGGYEQYF.

This clone appeared once. The chain joins TRBV29-1 to TRBJ2-6; weak D call: TRBD2 (6 bases). This CDR3 has 17 amino acids. V was shortened by 3 bases and J by 0 bases, with 15 bases between the two germline ends. In germline, CDR1 is SQVTM, CDR2 ANQGSEA. CDR3 region: CSVEVTGDDSGANVLTF. CDR3 nucleotide sequence: TGCAGCGTTGAGGTTACGGGGGACGACTCTGGGGCCAACGTCCTGACTTTC.

The J gene is TRBJ2-1, the V gene TRBV7-9, with 10 positions matching TRBD1. CDR1 and CDR2 from the germline V gene are SEHNR and FQNEAQ (reference sequence). The CDR3 length is 15 residues. Trimming cost V 3 bases and J 6 bases; bases outside gene matches: 5. CDR3 DNA sequence: TGTGCCAGCAGCTTGGGACAGGGGTATCCCAATGAGCAGTTCTTC. It translates to CASSLGQGYPNEQFF.

The chain uses TRBV21-1 and TRBJ2-7; whether TRBD1, the table's D call, matches the DNA was not checked. TRBV21-1 is assigned pseudogene status. The CDR3 is 17 residues long. The CDR3, as DNA: TGTGCCAGCAGTGTCACAGGGGGTAATATGGGGTCCTACGAGCAGTACTTC. Translation gives CASSVTGGNMGSYEQYF.

V and J are TRBV4-2 and TRBJ1-2; TRBD1 matches 12 bases. The length of the CDR3 is 17 residues. With 0 bases clipped from V and 5 bases from J, the junction kept 7 bases outside the gene matches. Germline CDR1 is LGHNA and CDR2 is YNFKEQ. CDR3 region: CASSQEPGQGASYGYTF. The CDR3 nucleotides are TGTGCCAGCAGCCAAGAACCGGGACAGGGGGCGTCGTATGGCTACACCTTC.

The gene calls are TRBV7-3 and TRBJ1-1; D may be TRBD1 (5 bases). The CDR3 has 14 residues. V lost 2 bases to trimming and J lost 4 bases, with 11 bases between them. Germline V lookup: CDR1 SGHTA, CDR2 FQGTGA. DNA for the CDR3: TGTGCCAGCAGCTTACAGGGATCTGGCACTGAAGCTTTCTTT. This gives the protein CASSLQGSGTEAFF.

The chain combines TRBV2 with TRBJ2-3; 8 bases fit TRBD1. The V gene's germline CDR1 is SNHLY and CDR2 FYNNEI. Germline trimming cut 9 bases from V and 2 bases from J; bases unmatched to any gene: 10. The CDR3 runs to 15 residues. The CDR3 sequence: CARAGTGLTTDTQYF. For the CDR3, the DNA is TGTGCCAGAGCCGGGACAGGCCTTACCACAGATACGCAGTATTTT.

V gene TRBV7-3 combines with J gene TRBJ1-2, with D unresolved. Trimming stripped 4 bases from V and 7 bases from J, with 19 bases between. This CDR3 spans 15 amino acids. Germline CDR1 SGHTA, CDR2 FQGTGA. The CDR3 region is CASSSGPPAASGYTF. In DNA, the CDR3 is TGTGCCAGCAGCTCCGGCCCCCCGGCGGCGAGTGGCTACACCTTC.

The gene calls are TRBV2 and TRBJ1-5, with a tentative D call TRBD1 (5 bases). Between the trimmed V and J ends, which lost 8 bases and 6 bases, there was a span of 17 bases. The germline V gene encodes CDR1 SNHLY and CDR2 FYNNEI. The CDR3 is 14 amino acids. As DNA, the CDR3 is TGTGCCAGCGTTGGAGGGGATACCCTTCAGCCCCAGCATTTT. This gives the protein CASVGGDTLQPQHF.